The 31 T cell receptor beta chains presented below share a single source sample, sequenced in a study of T cells in Graves' hyperthyroidism and ophthalmopathy. RNA transcripts provided the source from which TCR beta CDR3 regions were amplified. A first-round RT-PCR of the TCR CDR3 used the HTBI primer set. TCRdb re-called the multiplex PCR reads through MiXCR, storing one row per CDR3 protein. Of around 200,000 distinct CDR3 sequences listed, roughly 18% are singletons. The specimen sequenced was blood. The source is a man between 35 and 55 years old with Graves' hyperthyroidism.

This clonotype was observed many times. This chain joins TRBV6-1 and TRBJ1-2; 7 bases map to TRBD1. Germline lookup yields CDR1 MNHNS and CDR2 SASEGT. The V gene end was trimmed by 6 bases and the J gene end by 7 bases; junction bases not matched to a gene: 17. The CDR3 consists of 16 residues. CDR3: CASRRRPMEGASGYTF. The CDR3 region has the DNA TGTGCCAGCAGGCGACGTCCTATGGAGGGGGCGAGTGGCTACACCTTC.

In its sample, this clonotype was seen many times. V gene TRBV20-1 combines with J gene TRBJ2-7; possibly TRBD1 for D (6 bases). Germline V gives CDR1 DFQATT, CDR2 SNEGSKA (reference sequence). V was trimmed by 0 bases and J by 5 bases, leaving 17 bases between them. The CDR3 is 15 amino acids. The CDR3 nucleotides are TGCAGTGCTAGAGATCGCATCAGGGGTGCGGACGAGCAGTACTTC. This encodes CSARDRIRGADEQYF.

In this sample, this clonotype turned up many times. The V gene is TRBV18, the J gene TRBJ1-1; TRBD1 matches 7 bases. CDR3 length: 13 residues. Trimming at V came to 6 bases and at J to 3 bases, leaving 4 bases not matched to a gene. Per germline, CDR1 KGHSH and CDR2 LQKENI. CDR3 nucleotide sequence: TGTGCCAGCTCGACCAGGGGGGACACTGAAGCTTTCTTT. Translated: CASSTRGDTEAFF.

The chain has TRBV6-1 and TRBJ2-2, with D perhaps matching TRBD2 (6 bases). Trimming took 6 bases from V and 1 from J, leaving 9 bases between them. This CDR3 has 14 residues. The germline V gene has CDR1 MNHNS and CDR2 SASEGT. The CDR3 reads CASRRLVNTGELFF. CDR3 bases: TGTGCCAGCAGGCGACTAGTGAACACCGGGGAGCTGTTTTTT.

There are a few counts of this clonotype. V usage is TRBV4-3 and J usage is TRBJ2-4; possibly TRBD2 for D (7 bases). Looked up from germline, CDR1 is LGHNA and CDR2 is YSLEER. V lost 2 bases, J lost 6 bases, and 14 bases lay in between. The length of the CDR3 is 15 residues. For the CDR3, the DNA is TGCGCCAGCAGCCAAATCGGAGGGGGGGGAAACATTCAGTACTTC. Its protein product is CASSQIGGGGNIQYF.

Only a few counts were recorded for this clonotype. This sequence joins TRBV5-6 and TRBJ1-4; no reliable D call. Trimming left V 2 bases short and J 3 bases short, with 8 bases between. The CDR3 has 14 amino acids. From germline, CDR1 is SGHDT and CDR2 YYEEEE. CDR3 in amino acids: CASSFPGPNEKLFF. In DNA form, the CDR3 reads TGTGCCAGCAGCTTCCCAGGCCCTAATGAAAAACTGTTTTTT.

This clonotype was recorded a few times. The rearrangement links TRBV5-1 to TRBJ1-6; D gene unclear. CDR3 length equals 14 residues. Trimming removed 0 bases at V and 9 bases at J, with 10 bases between. CDR1 and CDR2 from the germline V gene are SGHRS and YFSETQ. In nucleotides, the CDR3 is TGCGCCAGCAGCTTGGAGCGGAAGAGTTCACCCCTCCACTTT. Its protein product is CASSLERKSSPLHF.

The genes are TRBV20-1 and TRBJ2-2; D possibly corresponds to TRBD1 (6 bases). Germline CDR1 and CDR2: DFQATT and SNEGSKA (reference sequence). Trimming took 4 bases from V and 2 from J, leaving 14 bases between them. The CDR3 is 15 amino acids. CDR3 sequence: CSATRQVLNTGELFF. For the CDR3, the DNA is TGCAGTGCTACCCGACAGGTCTTAAACACCGGGGAGCTGTTTTTT.

This clonotype was detected only a few times. This chain joins TRBV7-3 and TRBJ1-6; perhaps TRBD1 as D (5 bases). This CDR3 has 15 residues. Germline CDR1 is SGHTA and CDR2 is FQGTGA. V lost 4 bases to trimming and J lost 6 bases, with 13 bases between them. The CDR3 region is CASSSGGGGNSPLHF. CDR3 sequence (DNA): TGTGCCAGCAGCTCGGGGGGGGGGGGTAATTCACCCCTCCACTTT.

This clonotype was picked up many times. The J gene is TRBJ1-1, the V gene TRBV28; D might be TRBD1 (6 bases). This CDR3 comprises 15 residues. Trimming pared 2 bases from V and 6 bases from J, leaving 16 bases between. CDR1 and CDR2 (germline): MDHEN, SYDVKM. The CDR3 protein is CASSLGGEGVAEAFF. CDR3 in DNA: TGTGCCAGCAGTTTAGGAGGCGAGGGGGTCGCTGAAGCTTTCTTT.

Ten or more counts support this clonotype. The V call is TRBV27, the J call TRBJ2-5; 7 bases match TRBD1. V gave up 5 bases and J gave up 5 bases; unmatched junction bases: 5. CDR1 and CDR2 (germline): MNHEY, SMNVEV (reference sequence). This CDR3 is built from 13 residues. The CDR3 here is CASSRIRGETQYF. The CDR3 DNA sequence: TGTGCCAGCAGTCGAATCAGGGGGGAGACCCAGTACTTC.

This clonotype was counted between two and nine times. The chain recombines TRBV12-3 or TRBV12-4 with TRBJ1-3; no clear D. The CDR3 is 15 amino acids. V was shortened by 5 bases and J by 0 bases, with 11 bases between the two germline ends. The CDR3 loop is CASSLNALSGNTIYF. The CDR3, as DNA: TGTGCCAGCAGTCTAAACGCCCTCTCTGGAAACACCATATATTTT.

V is TRBV18 and J is TRBJ1-2; possible D gene TRBD1, 5 bases. V shed 4 bases and J shed 8 bases, with 14 bases lying between them. CDR1 is KGHSH and CDR2 is LQKENI in the germline V gene. This CDR3 has 13 amino acids. The CDR3 DNA follows: TGTGCCAGCTCACTACCGGCAGGGATAGGCTACACCTTC. Translated, it gives CASSLPAGIGYTF.

This clonotype was picked up a small number of times. V and J are TRBV18 and TRBJ1-1; D perhaps matches TRBD1 (5 bases). V lost 2 bases, J lost 3 bases, and 16 bases lay in between. Germline loops: CDR1 KGHSH, CDR2 LQKENI. This CDR3 contains 16 residues. The CDR3, as DNA: TGTGCCAGCTCACCATGGACGGGGCGAGGGGACACTGAAGCTTTCTTT. This translates into CASSPWTGRGDTEAFF.

J is TRBJ2-7 and V is TRBV5-1, with 9 bases aligning to TRBD1. After removal of 4 bases from V and 2 bases from J, the junction contained 13 bases not matched to a gene. The CDR3 totals 17 residues. Germline-derived CDR1 and CDR2 are SGHRS and YFSETQ. The CDR3 sequence: CASSPSSRDRAPYEQYF. The CDR3 DNA is TGCGCCAGCAGCCCTTCGTCCCGGGACAGGGCACCCTACGAGCAGTACTTC.

This clonotype showed up many times. The DNA for the CDR3 is TGTGCCAGCAGCCAAGATGTGGGCTTCGGCTACACCTTC. Translation gives CASSQDVGFGYTF. The rearrangement joins TRBV3-1 to TRBJ1-2; no clear D gene. V lost 0 bases and J lost 8, with 10 bases in between. Germline values: CDR1 LGHDT, CDR2 YNNKEL (reference sequence). The CDR3 spans 13 residues.

This clonotype was seen a few times. The V gene is TRBV28, the J gene TRBJ1-5; D gene uncertain. The germline gives CDR1 MDHEN, CDR2 SYDVKM. The CDR3 covers 12 residues. The ends were cut back, 10 bases at V and 4 bases at J, with 11 bases in the middle. The CDR3: CATKFLNQPQHF. CDR3 nucleotides: TGTGCCACCAAGTTTTTAAATCAGCCCCAGCATTTT. Full variable domain (remainder filled in from reference TRBV28 and TRBJ1-5): DVKVTQSSRYLVKRTGEKVFLECVQDMDHENMFWYRQDPGLGLRLIYFSYDVKMKEKGDIPEGYSVSREKKERFSLILESASTNQTSMYLCATKFLNQPQHFGDGTRLSIL.

This clonotype was detected many times. The chain combines TRBV9 with TRBJ2-1; D tentatively fits TRBD1 or TRBD2 (5 bases each). The CDR3 extends over 16 amino acids. The V gene's germline CDR1 is SGDLS and CDR2 YYNGEE. The V end lost 2 bases, the J end lost 2 bases, and 14 bases lay between the germline ends. The CDR3 region is CASSVGDLRTYNEQFF. CDR3 DNA: TGTGCCAGCAGCGTCGGGGACCTCCGAACCTACAATGAGCAGTTCTTC.

The chain combines TRBV20-1 with TRBJ2-7, with a weak D call TRBD2 (7 bases). This CDR3 is built from 14 residues. V was shortened by 0 bases and J by 5 bases, with 14 bases between the two germline ends. CDR1 is DFQATT and CDR2 is SNEGSKA in the germline V gene (reference sequence). The chain's CDR3 is CSARDGGRGNEQYF. CDR3 coding DNA: TGCAGTGCTAGAGACGGGGGGCGCGGGAACGAGCAGTACTTC.

This clonotype has a count of ten or more. The V gene is TRBV18, the J gene TRBJ1-2; D unresolved. Germline assignment: CDR1 KGHSH and CDR2 LQKENI. CDR3 length: 16 amino acids. V lost 0 bases and J lost 7, with 18 bases in between. The CDR3 loop reads CASSPPSSTSYSGYTF. DNA of the CDR3: TGTGCCAGCTCACCACCGAGTTCGACCAGCTACTCTGGCTACACCTTC.

Only a few counts were recorded for this clonotype. The V call is TRBV7-9, the J call TRBJ1-1, with D perhaps TRBD1 (5 bases). The germline V and J ends were trimmed by 3 bases and 5 bases, with 10 bases remaining between them. The CDR3 spans 13 residues. The germline CDR1 and CDR2 sequences are SEHNR and FQNEAQ (reference sequence). CDR3 nucleotide sequence: TGTGCCAGCAGCTTTGCAGGGCGGACTGAAGCTTTCTTT. This codes for CASSFAGRTEAFF.

V usage is TRBV7-6 and J usage is TRBJ1-1; unclear D gene. Germline-derived CDR1 and CDR2 are SGHVS and FNYEAQ. V dropped 5 bases and J dropped 1 base, with 8 bases sitting between them. This CDR3 is built from 13 residues. This CDR3 is CASSATKNTEAFF. CDR3 DNA: TGTGCCAGCAGCGCGACAAAGAACACTGAAGCTTTCTTT.

The CDR3 DNA sequence: TGTGCCAGCAGTTACCATAGCGGGGGCACCCCCTACGAGCAGTACTTC. Protein sequence: CASSYHSGGTPYEQYF. The chain employs TRBV6-2 or TRBV6-3 and TRBJ2-7; TRBD2 matches 9 bases. Looked up from germline, CDR1 is MNHEY and CDR2 is SVGEGT. The ends lost 2 bases at V and 2 bases at J; junction bases unmatched: 7. CDR3 size: 16 residues.

This clonotype appeared many times. The chain uses TRBV7-9 and TRBJ1-2; perhaps TRBD1 as D (5 bases). V lost 5 bases and J lost 1, with 11 bases in between. Germline lookup yields CDR1 SEHNR and CDR2 FQNEAQ (reference sequence). The CDR3 is 14 residues long. The CDR3 loop reads CASSQGPFNYGYTF. DNA of the CDR3: TGTGCCAGCAGCCAGGGCCCATTTAACTATGGCTACACCTTC. Drawing the rest from reference TRBV7-9 and TRBJ1-2, the complete variable domain is DTGVSQNPRHKITKRGQNVTFRCDPISEHNRLYWYRQTLGQGPEFLTYFQNEAQLEKSRLLSDRFSAERPKGSFSTLEIQRTEQGDSAMYLCASSQGPFNYGYTFGSGTRLTVV.

The rearrangement links TRBV7-2 to TRBJ1-4, with a tentative D call TRBD1 (6 bases). The CDR3 is 15 amino acids. Trimming shortened V by 5 bases and J by 2 bases, and 12 bases separated the two germline ends. CDR1 SGHTA and CDR2 FQGNSA come from the germline V gene. The CDR3 loop is CASSLGGGTNEKLFF. The CDR3 coding sequence is TGTGCCAGCAGCCTAGGGGGGGGGACTAATGAAAAACTGTTTTTT.

This clonotype appeared a few times. The genes are TRBV5-8 and TRBJ1-6, with 8 nucleotides matching TRBD1. The length of the CDR3 is 18 residues. The ends lost 4 bases at V and 7 bases at J; junction bases unmatched: 16. Germline CDR1 SGHTS, CDR2 YDEGEE. Here the CDR3 reads CASSLRQGTPSGNSPLHF. The CDR3 region has the DNA TGTGCCAGCAGCCTTAGACAGGGGACCCCTTCGGGAAATTCACCCCTCCACTTT.

The V gene is TRBV5-1, the J gene TRBJ2-1, with D possibly matching TRBD1 (6 bases). V was pared by 0 bases and J by 6 bases, with 16 bases between. CDR1 is SGHRS, CDR2 YFSETQ, per germline. This CDR3 has 16 residues. The chain's CDR3 is CASSLGVGAVFNEQFF. For the CDR3, the DNA is TGCGCCAGCAGCTTGGGGGTGGGGGCCGTTTTCAATGAGCAGTTCTTC.

In the case of this clonotype: It may be a read error: a sequence one base away is much more abundant. The rearrangement links TRBV7-9 to TRBJ2-5; D might be TRBD1 (6 bases). The CDR3 is 14 residues long. Germline V CDR1 and CDR2: SEHNR, FQNEAQ (reference sequence). CDR3 loop: CASSLAPGAETRYF. CDR3 DNA: TGTGCCAGCAGCTTAGCGCCAGGGGCAGAGACCCGGTACTTC.

This clonotype was observed a few times. V gene TRBV7-8 combines with J gene TRBJ2-7; D is perhaps TRBD1 (7 bases). This CDR3 is 15 amino acids long. Looked up from germline, CDR1 is SGHVS and CDR2 is FQNEAQ. V was shortened by 2 bases and J by 7 bases, with 18 bases between the two germline ends. The CDR3, as DNA: TGTGCCAGCAGCTTAAACGCAGGGGGGTTTCGGGAGCAGTACTTC. Residues: CASSLNAGGFREQYF.

This clonotype occurred a few times. V is TRBV6-6 and J is TRBJ2-7; 8 bases are shared with TRBD1. V was pared by 2 bases and J by 8 bases, with 2 bases of the junction left unmatched. This CDR3 has 12 residues. CDR1 and CDR2 from the germline V gene are MNHNY and SVGAGI (reference sequence). The CDR3 DNA is TGTGCCAGCAGTTACCGACAGGGGAAGCAGTACTTC. It is translated as CASSYRQGKQYF.

In this sample, this clonotype turned up a few times. This may stem from a read error, because a much larger clone lies one nucleotide away. V gene TRBV28 combines with J gene TRBJ1-1, with D maybe TRBD1 (5 bases). The CDR3 has 15 amino acids. Looked up from germline, CDR1 is MDHEN and CDR2 is SYDVKM. The CDR3 DNA reads TGTGCCAGCAGTTACGGTTGGGGCTCGAACACTGAAGCTTGCTTT. Translated: CASSYGWGSNTEACF.